The 19 T cell receptor beta chains reported below all come from one sample, sequenced in a study of T cell clonotyping in hematopoietic cell transplantation. Time point given: recipient sample about 28 days before transplant, after cytoreduction. The repertoire was sequenced with immunoSEQ multiplex PCR; TCRdb's copy has only in-frame clones and lacks some. The top ten hold 4% to 5.5% of the sample, which has 45,000 or so clones, roughly four fifths seen once. The material sequenced was peripheral blood mononuclear cells, taken before stem cell transplant. These receptors were collected from a man aged 60 to 69 with myelodysplastic syndrome. Some clones in this sample may be carry-over from other donors' samples.

The chain employs TRBV18 and TRBJ1-1; D not resolved. V lost 5 bases and J lost 1, with 8 bases in between. The CDR3 sequence is 13 residues long. CDR1 is KGHSH and CDR2 is LQKENI in the germline V gene. The CDR3 loop reads CASSDTTNTEAFF. DNA of the CDR3: TGTGCCAGCTCAGATACTACGAACACTGAAGCTTTCTTT.

Comment on this clone: At one boundary the junction diverges from the germline segment, which might be a read error. V usage is TRBV7-7 and J usage is TRBJ2-2; TRBD2 matches at 9 bases. CDR3 length equals 16 residues. CDR1 and CDR2 from the germline V gene are SSHAT and FNYEAQ (reference sequence). This chain's CDR3 is CASSPAGGGNTGELFF. The CDR3 DNA sequence: TGTGCTAGCAGCCCAGCGGGGGGCGGAAACACCGGGGAGCTGTTTTTT. The full variable domain, in which reference TRBV7-7 and TRBJ2-2 provide the parts outside the CDR3, is GAGVSQSPRYKVTKRGQDVTLRCDPISSHATLYWYQQALGQGPEFLTYFNYEAQPDKSGLPSDRFSAERPEGSISTLTIQRTEQRDSAMYRCASSPAGGGNTGELFFGEGSRLTVL.

The chain employs TRBV6-5 and TRBJ2-7; no definite D call. The CDR3 runs 10 residues. V gave up 11 bases and J gave up 4 bases, with 9 bases separating them. Germline V gene sequence: CDR1 MNHEY, CDR2 SVGAGI. This CDR3 reads CASPIYEQYF. CDR3 nucleotides: TGTGCCTCCCCGATTTACGAGCAGTACTTC.

V and J are TRBV4-3 and TRBJ2-5; 9 nucleotides align to TRBD2. The CDR3 runs 15 residues. Losses at the gene ends were 6 bases for V and 5 bases for J; bases not matched to a gene: 10. Looked up from germline, CDR1 is LGHNA and CDR2 is YSLEER. CDR3 residues: CASSQGRGGGETQYF. The CDR3 coding sequence is TGCGCCAGCAGTCAGGGGCGGGGGGGTGGGGAGACCCAGTACTTC.

CDR3 in amino acids: CAISENWDQPQHF. The CDR3 nucleotides are TGTGCCATCAGTGAGAACTGGGACCAGCCCCAGCATTTT. The chain employs TRBV10-3 and TRBJ1-5; a possible D gene is TRBD1 (5 bases). The germline V and J ends were trimmed by 2 bases and 7 bases, with 9 bases remaining between them. Per the germline V gene, CDR1 is ENHRY and CDR2 is SYGVKD. There are 13 residues in the CDR3.

The chain uses TRBV6-5 and TRBJ1-1, with TRBD1 matching 10 bases. The CDR3 has 14 amino acids. The junction had 5 bases not matched to a gene; V was cut back by 6 bases and J by 4 bases. The germline CDR1 and CDR2 sequences are MNHEY and SVGAGI. As DNA, the CDR3 is TGTGCCAGCAGCCGCGGGACAGGGGCCACTGAAGCTTTCTTT. This codes for CASSRGTGATEAFF.

Only one count was recorded for this clone. The chain carries TRBV5-6 and TRBJ2-7, with 8 nucleotides matching TRBD2. V lost 1 base to trimming and J lost 8 bases; unmatched junction nucleotides: 8. The CDR3 is 14 residues long. CDR1 is SGHDT, CDR2 YYEEEE, per germline. The CDR3 loop is CASSLPAGAPQQYF. As DNA, the CDR3 is TGTGCCAGCAGCTTGCCAGCGGGGGCCCCTCAGCAGTACTTC.

The V and J genes are TRBV5-8 and TRBJ2-2; D is ambiguous. This CDR3 has 14 residues. Looked up from germline, CDR1 is SGHTS and CDR2 is YDEGEE. With 0 bases removed from V and 2 bases from J, the gap between germline ends came to 5 bases. CDR3 sequence: CASSLAVNTGELFF. The DNA of the CDR3 is TGTGCCAGCAGCTTGGCTGTAAACACCGGGGAGCTGTTTTTT.

This sequence joins TRBV7-9 and TRBJ2-4; D call uncertain. Trimming stripped 0 bases from V and 7 bases from J, with 10 bases between. Germline V gene lookup returns CDR1 SEHNR and CDR2 FQNEAQ (reference sequence). The CDR3 covers 14 residues. CDR3 in DNA: TGTGCCAGCAGCTTAGCTTCCCCGAGGAACATTCAGTACTTC. Translation gives CASSLASPRNIQYF. Full variable domain (rest looked up from reference TRBV7-9 and TRBJ2-4): DTGVSQNPRHKITKRGQNVTFRCDPISEHNRLYWYRQTLGQGPEFLTYFQNEAQLEKSRLLSDRFSAERPKGSFSTLEIQRTEQGDSAMYLCASSLASPRNIQYFGAGTRLSVL.

The count of this clone is one. The CDR3 spells CSARVGEAFF. The CDR3 DNA sequence: TGCAGTGCTAGAGTCGGAGAAGCTTTCTTT. The chain is built from TRBV20-1 and TRBJ1-1; D remains unclear. This CDR3 is built from 10 residues. Germline assignment: CDR1 DFQATT and CDR2 SNEGSKA (reference sequence). V shed 1 base and J shed 8 bases, with 5 bases lying between them.

This rearrangement joins TRBV29-1 to TRBJ2-7; tentatively, D is TRBD1 or TRBD2 (6 bases each). Trimming took off 2 bases at V and 3 bases at J, with 11 bases between the two ends. The CDR3 totals 13 residues. Germline V gives CDR1 SQVTM, CDR2 ANQGSEA. The CDR3 spells CSVELGGGYEQYF. The CDR3 DNA is TGCAGCGTTGAACTTGGAGGGGGCTACGAGCAGTACTTC.

The chain is built from TRBV9 and TRBJ2-7; no clear D gene. The CDR3 covers 14 residues. Between the trimmed V and J ends, which lost 1 base and 2 bases, there was a span of 10 bases. CDR1 and CDR2 (germline): SGDLS, YYNGEE. The CDR3 bases are TGTGCCAGCAGCGTAAGCCCGGATACCTACGAGCAGTACTTC. Its protein is CASSVSPDTYEQYF.

The V call is TRBV7-8, the J call TRBJ1-1; TRBD1 matches 10 bases. V lost 4 bases, J lost 7 bases, and 6 bases stayed unmatched. This CDR3 has 14 residues. Per the germline V gene, CDR1 is SGHVS and CDR2 is FQNEAQ. The CDR3: CASSWDRGVYEAFF. CDR3 in DNA: TGTGCCAGCAGCTGGGACAGGGGCGTGTATGAAGCTTTCTTT.

The J gene is TRBJ1-3, the V gene TRBV6-1, with no clear D. Trimming took off 4 bases at V and 0 bases at J, with 10 bases between the two ends. From germline, CDR1 is MNHNS and CDR2 SASEGT. The CDR3 has 15 residues. The CDR3 loop is CASSGSHFSGNTIYF. CDR3 nucleotides: TGTGCCAGCAGTGGTAGTCATTTCTCTGGAAACACCATATATTTT.

The rearrangement links TRBV7-9 to TRBJ2-7, with 9 bases identical to TRBD1. Trimming took 5 bases from V and 1 from J; bases not matched to a gene: 6. The CDR3 is made up of 15 amino acids. Germline V CDR1 and CDR2: SEHNR, FQNEAQ (reference sequence). In DNA, the CDR3 is TGTGCCAGCAGCCGCGGACAGGGGTGGTCCTACGAGCAGTACTTC. The encoded protein is CASSRGQGWSYEQYF.

The genes are TRBV10-3 and TRBJ2-7, with D uncertain. The CDR3 runs to 15 residues. The germline gives CDR1 ENHRY, CDR2 SYGVKD. V shed 0 bases and J shed 2 bases, with 11 bases lying between them. As DNA, the CDR3 is TGTGCCATCAGTGAGTCGGGCTTTTCGACCTACGAGCAGTACTTC. Translated: CAISESGFSTYEQYF.

Only one count was recorded for this clone. This chain uses TRBV7-3 with TRBJ2-7; D possibly corresponds to TRBD1 (6 bases). Germline values: CDR1 SGHTA, CDR2 FQGTGA. The V and J ends lost 5 bases and 0 bases respectively, with 14 bases between them. The CDR3 contains 15 residues. The DNA for the CDR3 is TGTGCCAGCAGCCTGACAGGACAGCACTCCTACGAGCAGTACTTC. Amino acids: CASSLTGQHSYEQYF. Drawing the rest from reference TRBV7-3 and TRBJ2-7, the complete variable domain is GAGVSQTPSNKVTEKGKYVELRCDPISGHTALYWYRQSLGQGPEFLIYFQGTGAADDSGLPNDRFFAVRPEGSVSTLKIQRTERGDSAVYLCASSLTGQHSYEQYFGPGTRLTVT.

The chain uses TRBV9 and TRBJ1-1, with D perhaps TRBD1 (6 bases). Germline loops: CDR1 SGDLS, CDR2 YYNGEE. The CDR3 runs to 17 residues. V was cut by 0 bases and J by 1 base, with 16 bases left in between. In nucleotides, the CDR3 is TGTGCCAGCAGCGTAGGGGGGGCGAATTGGGAGAACACTGAAGCTTTCTTT. It yields the protein CASSVGGANWENTEAFF.

V is TRBV6-5 and J is TRBJ2-7; D is ambiguous. CDR1 is MNHEY and CDR2 is SVGAGI in the germline V gene. V lost 2 bases and J lost 2, with 13 bases in between. The CDR3 extends over 15 amino acids. CDR3 loop: CASSYGVSTTYEQYF. As DNA, the CDR3 is TGTGCCAGCAGTTACGGGGTCTCCACGACCTACGAGCAGTACTTC.